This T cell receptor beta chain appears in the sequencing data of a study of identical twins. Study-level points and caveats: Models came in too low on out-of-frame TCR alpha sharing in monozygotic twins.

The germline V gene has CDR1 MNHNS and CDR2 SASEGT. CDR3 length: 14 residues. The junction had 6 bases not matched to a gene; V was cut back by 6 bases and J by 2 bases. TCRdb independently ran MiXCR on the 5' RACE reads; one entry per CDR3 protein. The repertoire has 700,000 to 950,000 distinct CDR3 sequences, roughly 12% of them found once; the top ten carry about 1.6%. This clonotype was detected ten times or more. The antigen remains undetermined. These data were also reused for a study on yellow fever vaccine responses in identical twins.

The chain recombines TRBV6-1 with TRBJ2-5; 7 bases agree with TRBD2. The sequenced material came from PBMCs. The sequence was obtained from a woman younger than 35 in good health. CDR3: CASSPGTTQETQYF. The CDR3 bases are TGTGCCAGCAGCCCAGGGACTACACAAGAGACCCAGTACTTC.